The present T cell receptor beta chain was sequenced within a study of cytomegalovirus exposure and HLA in healthy donors. Study overall: There were nearly 120 million unique TCR beta sequences, drawn from about 179 million T cells, in an earlier analysis.

60 Vbeta and 13 Jbeta primers were used in PCR. Libraries were prepared by immunoSEQ multiplex PCR; TCRdb keeps only in-frame clonotypes and omits some of them. Found here are 140,000 to 150,000 clones; the top ten clones hold approximately 1.5%. The CDR3 length is 16 residues. With 4 bases removed from V and 4 bases from J, the gap between germline ends came to 17 bases. Germline V gives CDR1 ENHRY, CDR2 SYGVKD. Healthy bone marrow donors made up the donors. The chain uses TRBV10-3 and TRBJ2-1; TRBD2 is a possible D gene (5 bases). The sample taken for sequencing was PBMCs. The source of this sequence is a woman between 45 and 60 years old in good health and CMV-seronegative. CDR3 sequence (DNA): TGTGCCATCAGTGGTCCACGGGAAAAGTCTTACAATGAGCAGTTCTTC. It encodes CAISGPREKSYNEQFF.